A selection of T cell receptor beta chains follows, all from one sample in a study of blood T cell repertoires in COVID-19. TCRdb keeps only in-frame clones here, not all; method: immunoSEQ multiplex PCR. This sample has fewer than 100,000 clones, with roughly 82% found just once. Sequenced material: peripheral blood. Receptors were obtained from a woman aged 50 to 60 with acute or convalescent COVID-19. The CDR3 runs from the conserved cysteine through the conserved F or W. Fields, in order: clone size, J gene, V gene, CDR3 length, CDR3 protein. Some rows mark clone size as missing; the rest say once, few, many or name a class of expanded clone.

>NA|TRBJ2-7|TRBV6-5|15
CASSRNSGSNYEQYF
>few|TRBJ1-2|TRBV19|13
CASSIGQGWGYTF
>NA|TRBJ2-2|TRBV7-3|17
CASSFPGGEVNTGELFF
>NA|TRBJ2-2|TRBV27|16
CASFTSQGRRTGELFF
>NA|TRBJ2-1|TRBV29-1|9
CSVGTGQFF
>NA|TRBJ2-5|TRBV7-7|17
CASSSAGGGIGLETQYF
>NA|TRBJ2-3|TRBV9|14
CASSVGQGVDTQYF
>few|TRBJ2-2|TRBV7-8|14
CASSGTGVGGELFF
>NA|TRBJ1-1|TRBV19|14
CASSTGGAETEAFF
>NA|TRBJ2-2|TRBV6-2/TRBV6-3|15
CASSYSTSGTGELFF
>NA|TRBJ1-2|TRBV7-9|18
CASSLWGTAGAVRYGYTF
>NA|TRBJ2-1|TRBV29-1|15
CSVRTGSSSYNEQFF
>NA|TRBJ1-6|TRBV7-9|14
CASSTTGTNSPLHF
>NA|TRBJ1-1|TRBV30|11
CAWSPRTEAFF
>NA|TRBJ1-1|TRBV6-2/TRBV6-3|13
CASSLGEVTEAFF
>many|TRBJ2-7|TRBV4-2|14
CASSQDLGAGEQYF
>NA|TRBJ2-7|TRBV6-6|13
CASRKEGSHEQYF
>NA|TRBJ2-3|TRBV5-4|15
CASSLVSRPTDTQYF
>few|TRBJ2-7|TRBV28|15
CASSSRGQGAYEQYF
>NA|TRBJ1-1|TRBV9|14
CASSVAGVNTEAFF
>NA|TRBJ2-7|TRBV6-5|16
CASSYSNRGLTYEQYF
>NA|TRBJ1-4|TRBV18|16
CASSLLTGGGNEKLFF
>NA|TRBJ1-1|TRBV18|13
CASLPNLNTEAFF
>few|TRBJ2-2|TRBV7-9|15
CASSFSRANTGELFF
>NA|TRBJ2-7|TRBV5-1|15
CASSLEVAGGGEQYF
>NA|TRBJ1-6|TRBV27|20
CASSFLVRMTGGLYNSPLHF
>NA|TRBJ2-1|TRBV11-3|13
CASSLQSYNEQFF
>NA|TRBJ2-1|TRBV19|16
CASSFSWAGLYNEQFF
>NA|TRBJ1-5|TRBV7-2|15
CASSMTGDSNQPQHF
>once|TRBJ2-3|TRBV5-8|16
CASSSGTSGSGDTQYF
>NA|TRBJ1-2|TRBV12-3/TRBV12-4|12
CASSPGGGGYTF
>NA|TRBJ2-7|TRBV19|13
CASSIGHTYEQYF
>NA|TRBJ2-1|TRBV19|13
CASGTGVYNKQFF
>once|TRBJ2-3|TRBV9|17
CASSGGTSGGAQDTQYF
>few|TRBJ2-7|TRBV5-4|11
CASRSNHEQYF
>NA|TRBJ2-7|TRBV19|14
CASSVGGQSYEQYF
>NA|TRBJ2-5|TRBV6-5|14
CASSYSWSLGTQYF
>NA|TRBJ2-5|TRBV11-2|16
CASSFLSGSPQETQYF
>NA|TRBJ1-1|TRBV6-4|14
CASSGHPGGGEAFF
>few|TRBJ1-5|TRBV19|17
CASSSRTGLTVGQPQHF
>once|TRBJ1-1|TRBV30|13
CAWSVEGNTEAFF
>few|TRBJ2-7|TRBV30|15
CAWSVYGGRTNEQYF
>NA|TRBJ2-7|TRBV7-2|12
CASSLVGQGQYF
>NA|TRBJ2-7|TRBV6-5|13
CASFLGGPGEQYF
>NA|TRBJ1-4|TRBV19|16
CASGRRGAGPNEKLFF
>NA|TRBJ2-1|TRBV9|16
CASSVGVAGAYNEQFF
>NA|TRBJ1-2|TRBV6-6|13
CASASLSGYGYTF
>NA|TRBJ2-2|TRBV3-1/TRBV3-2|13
CASSQLATGELFF
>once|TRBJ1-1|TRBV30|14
CAHGEWGRVGEAFF
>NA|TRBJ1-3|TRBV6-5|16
CASSYRAWSEGSAIYF
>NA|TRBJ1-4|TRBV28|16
CASSLWRRPTNEKLFF
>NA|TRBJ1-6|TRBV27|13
CASRGQGVSPLHF